A single sample gave rise to the 24 T cell receptor beta chains below, sequenced in a study of blood T cell repertoires in COVID-19. Sequencing was performed with immunoSEQ multiplex PCR; in TCRdb, only in-frame clones are kept and a portion is missing. The data contain some 260,000 clones, roughly 80% of them seen just once; the ten biggest clones take up roughly 4%. Source material: PBMCs or T cells enriched from blood (not recorded which). Receptor source: a man under 40 with acute COVID-19.

The chain carries TRBV2 and TRBJ2-3; possibly TRBD2 for D (5 bases). Germline CDR1 SNHLY, CDR2 FYNNEI. Between the trimmed V and J ends, which lost 7 bases and 1 base, there was a span of 12 bases. The CDR3 loop spans 14 amino acids. CDR3 amino acids: CASNALGGTDTQYF. In DNA form, the CDR3 reads TGTGCCAGCAACGCCCTCGGGGGCACAGATACGCAGTATTTT.

This clone came up once. This chain links TRBV13 with TRBJ1-1; D is undetermined. The length of the CDR3 is 12 residues. Germline loops: CDR1 PRHDT, CDR2 FYEKMQ (reference sequence). V was pared by 2 bases and J by 6 bases, with 7 bases between. CDR3 coding DNA: TGTGCCAGCAGCTTAAAAGCGGCTGAAGCTTTCTTT. Residues: CASSLKAAEAFF.

This chain links TRBV7-8 with TRBJ1-1, with D unclear. CDR3 length: 12 residues. Germline loops: CDR1 SGHVS, CDR2 FQNEAQ. The V gene lost 6 bases and the J gene lost 10 bases, with 15 bases spanning the gap. The CDR3 DNA sequence: TGTGCCAGCAGGGATCCGGGATATGGAGCTTTCTTT. Amino acids: CASRDPGYGAFF.

J is TRBJ2-5 and V is TRBV3-1 (or the pseudogene TRBV3-2); D gene uncertain. V lost 1 base and J 4 bases, leaving 13 bases between the germline ends. Per germline, CDR1 LGHDT and CDR2 YNNKEL (reference sequence). The CDR3 consists of 15 residues. CDR3 DNA: TGTGCCAGCAGCCAAGTCCGCCAGAGAGGAGAGACCCAGTACTTC. Amino acid sequence: CASSQVRQRGETQYF.

The V and J genes are TRBV9 and TRBJ2-7; 11 bases are shared with TRBD2. The CDR3 runs to 14 residues. Losses at the gene ends were 4 bases for V and 7 bases for J; bases not matched to a gene: 7. Per the germline V gene, CDR1 is SGDLS and CDR2 is YYNGEE. CDR3 in amino acids: CASSRLAGGGEQYV. The CDR3 nucleotides read TGTGCCAGCAGCAGGCTAGCGGGAGGAGGGGAGCAGTACGTC.

V usage is TRBV6-4 and J usage is TRBJ2-1; D remains unclear. Germline loops: CDR1 MRHNA, CDR2 SNTAGT. The CDR3 is made up of 13 amino acids. The V end lost 8 bases, the J end lost 9 bases, and 17 bases lay between the germline ends. CDR3 DNA: TGTGCCAGCTCGTACCAACCCTTGCGTGAGCAGTTCTTC. It translates to CASSYQPLREQFF.

This chain connects TRBV19 to TRBJ2-1; the match to TRBD2 covers 13 bases. V trimming: 5 bases; J trimming: 2 bases; junction bases outside the gene matches: 3. The germline V gene encodes CDR1 LNHDA and CDR2 SQIVND (reference sequence). CDR3 length equals 16 residues. Written as DNA, the CDR3 is TGTGCCAGTAGTTCGACTAGCGGGAGGACCTACAATGAGCAGTTCTTC. Its translation: CASSSTSGRTYNEQFF.

This clone has only a few counts. The V call is TRBV28, the J call TRBJ1-2; D remains unclear. CDR1 MDHEN and CDR2 SYDVKM come from the germline V gene. This CDR3 has 16 amino acids. With 3 bases removed from V and 4 bases from J, the gap between germline ends came to 18 bases. The CDR3 loop reads CASSFNDLVRIYGYTF. CDR3 in DNA: TGTGCCAGCAGTTTCAATGACCTGGTCAGGATCTATGGCTACACCTTC.

The chain recombines TRBV2 with TRBJ1-1; a weak D match, TRBD1 (6 bases). The CDR3 is 14 residues long. The V gene lost 7 bases and the J gene lost 5 bases, with 17 bases spanning the gap. CDR1 is SNHLY and CDR2 is FYNNEI in the germline V gene. CDR3 amino acids: CASTAYRAGTEAFF. CDR3 in DNA: TGTGCCAGCACCGCTTACAGGGCTGGGACTGAAGCTTTCTTT.

The chain is built from TRBV5-4 and TRBJ1-4, with a tentative D call TRBD1 (6 bases). Germline lookup yields CDR1 SGHNT and CDR2 YYREEE (reference sequence). Between the trimmed V and J ends, which lost 2 bases and 3 bases, there was a span of 23 bases. The CDR3 is 19 residues long. This CDR3 is CASSFKQGRGGPPNEKLFF. DNA for the CDR3: TGTGCCAGCAGCTTCAAACAGGGCCGAGGCGGGCCCCCTAATGAAAAACTGTTTTTT.

The chain recombines TRBV25-1 with TRBJ2-4, with D tentatively TRBD2 (6 bases). There are 14 residues in the CDR3. Germline lookup yields CDR1 MGHDK and CDR2 SYGVNS. V lost 2 bases and J lost 7, with 12 bases in between. Written as DNA, the CDR3 is TGTGCCAGCAGTGAACCCAGCGCGGGGAACATTCAGTACTTC. It codes for CASSEPSAGNIQYF.

V and J are TRBV18 and TRBJ1-2; TRBD1 matches at 7 bases. CDR1 is KGHSH, CDR2 LQKENI, per germline. Trimming at V came to 0 bases and at J to 8 bases, leaving 9 bases not matched to a gene. CDR3 length equals 15 residues. CDR3 in DNA: TGTGCCAGCTCACCACCGAGCGACAGGGAATCGGGCTACACCTTC. Translating gives CASSPPSDRESGYTF.

The rearrangement links TRBV27 to TRBJ2-2; a possible D gene is TRBD1 (5 bases). Germline V gives CDR1 MNHEY, CDR2 SMNVEV (reference sequence). The CDR3 is made up of 12 amino acids. Trimming took 0 bases from V and 11 from J, leaving 7 bases between them. CDR3 nucleotides: TGTGCCAGCAGTTTATCAAGGGGCGAGCTGTTTTTT. Translation gives CASSLSRGELFF.

The rearrangement joins TRBV9 to TRBJ2-2; no definite D call. Germline V gives CDR1 SGDLS, CDR2 YYNGEE. The CDR3 consists of 12 residues. The V end was cut by 7 bases, the J end by 5 bases, with 9 bases between. CDR3 amino acids: CASGLLTGELFF. DNA for the CDR3: TGTGCCAGCGGGCTATTAACCGGGGAGCTGTTTTTT.

The chain recombines TRBV3-1 (or the pseudogene TRBV3-2) with TRBJ2-7; 7 bases fit TRBD2. CDR1 is LGHDT, CDR2 YNNKEL, per germline (reference sequence). J gave up 4 bases and V 2 bases, and 14 bases lay outside the gene matches. This CDR3 contains 17 residues. Here the CDR3 DNA reads TGTGCCAGCAGCCAACTTCTCTCCGGGACTACCAATTACGAGCAGTACGTC. This gives the protein CASSQLLSGTTNYEQYV.

The genes are TRBV5-1 and TRBJ2-2; 9 bases fit TRBD1. CDR3 size: 17 residues. V was clipped by 5 bases and J by 2 bases; unmatched bases: 10. The germline V gene encodes CDR1 SGHRS and CDR2 YFSETQ. The CDR3 sequence: CASSWTLQGANTGELFF. As DNA, the CDR3 is TGCGCCAGCAGTTGGACCTTACAGGGGGCAAACACCGGGGAGCTGTTTTTT.

This chain connects TRBV18 to TRBJ1-5, with D tentatively TRBD1 (5 bases). The germline V gene encodes CDR1 KGHSH and CDR2 LQKENI. CDR3 length: 15 residues. V lost 2 bases and J lost 0, with 8 bases in between. The CDR3 DNA reads as TGTGCCAGCTCACCAAAGGGGAATAGCAATCAGCCCCAGCATTTT. It encodes CASSPKGNSNQPQHF.

The chain recombines TRBV28 with TRBJ1-2; D gene unclear. Trimming shortened V by 5 bases and J by 4 bases, and 8 bases separated the two germline ends. The CDR3 loop spans 12 amino acids. CDR1 is MDHEN, CDR2 SYDVKM, per germline. CDR3 sequence: CASSLNFYGYTF. In DNA form, the CDR3 reads TGTGCCAGCAGTCTAAATTTCTATGGCTACACCTTC.

V is TRBV9 and J is TRBJ2-5; 8 bases line up with TRBD2. CDR3 size: 18 residues. The germline gives CDR1 SGDLS, CDR2 YYNGEE. J lost 8 bases, V lost 0 bases, and 18 bases had no gene match. CDR3 in amino acids: CASSVGPGVLAGSGTQYF. In nucleotides, the CDR3 is TGTGCCAGCAGCGTAGGCCCTGGGGTCCTAGCGGGTTCAGGTACCCAGTACTTC.

The chain joins TRBV10-3 to TRBJ1-1; possible D gene TRBD1, 6 bases. Looked up from germline, CDR1 is ENHRY and CDR2 is SYGVKD. CDR3 size: 13 residues. The ends were cut back, 3 bases at V and 4 bases at J, with 9 bases in the middle. The CDR3 nucleotides read TGTGCCATCAGTGACCGAGGGGGCACTGAAGCTTTCTTT. This encodes CAISDRGGTEAFF.

This clone came up a few times. The chain recombines TRBV27 with TRBJ1-6; D gene ambiguous. The CDR3 consists of 13 residues. Germline V gene data show CDR1 as MNHEY and CDR2 as SMNVEV (reference sequence). Deletions cut 3 bases from V and 7 bases from J, with 7 bases between. As DNA, the CDR3 is TGTGCCAGCAGTTTTAGTCGCAATTCACCCCTCCACTTT. This sequence encodes CASSFSRNSPLHF.

This clone was observed once. The chain recombines TRBV5-1 with TRBJ1-3; D gene unclear. Germline values: CDR1 SGHRS, CDR2 YFSETQ. The CDR3 extends over 16 amino acids. Trimming removed 0 bases from V and 0 bases from J, with 10 bases in between. The CDR3 loop reads CASSLDQALSGNTIYF. The CDR3 nucleotides are TGCGCCAGCAGCTTGGATCAGGCCCTCTCTGGAAACACCATATATTTT.

The CDR3 DNA is TGTGCCAGCTCACCACGGGGACTAGCGGGGGACAATGAGCAGTTCTTC. Its translation: CASSPRGLAGDNEQFF. The chain employs TRBV18 and TRBJ2-1; 14 nucleotides match TRBD2. The germline V gene encodes CDR1 KGHSH and CDR2 LQKENI. With 1 base clipped from V and 5 bases from J, the junction kept 1 base outside the gene matches. The CDR3 is made up of 16 amino acids.

The rearrangement uses TRBV5-5 and TRBJ1-2, with TRBD1 identical over 7 bases. This CDR3 has 13 amino acids. V was pared by 4 bases and J by 2 bases, with 2 bases of the junction left unmatched. CDR1 SGHKS and CDR2 YYEKEE come from the germline V gene (reference sequence). CDR3 sequence reads: CASSEGQNYGYTF. CDR3 DNA sequence: TGTGCCAGCAGCGAGGGACAGAACTATGGCTACACCTTC. The entire variable domain, with the rest obtained from reference TRBV5-5 and TRBJ1-2, is as follows: DAGVTQSPTHLIKTRGQQVTLRCSPISGHKSVSWYQQVLGQGPQFIFQYYEKEERGRGNFPDRFSARQFPNYSSELNVNALLLGDSALYLCASSEGQNYGYTFGSGTRLTVV.